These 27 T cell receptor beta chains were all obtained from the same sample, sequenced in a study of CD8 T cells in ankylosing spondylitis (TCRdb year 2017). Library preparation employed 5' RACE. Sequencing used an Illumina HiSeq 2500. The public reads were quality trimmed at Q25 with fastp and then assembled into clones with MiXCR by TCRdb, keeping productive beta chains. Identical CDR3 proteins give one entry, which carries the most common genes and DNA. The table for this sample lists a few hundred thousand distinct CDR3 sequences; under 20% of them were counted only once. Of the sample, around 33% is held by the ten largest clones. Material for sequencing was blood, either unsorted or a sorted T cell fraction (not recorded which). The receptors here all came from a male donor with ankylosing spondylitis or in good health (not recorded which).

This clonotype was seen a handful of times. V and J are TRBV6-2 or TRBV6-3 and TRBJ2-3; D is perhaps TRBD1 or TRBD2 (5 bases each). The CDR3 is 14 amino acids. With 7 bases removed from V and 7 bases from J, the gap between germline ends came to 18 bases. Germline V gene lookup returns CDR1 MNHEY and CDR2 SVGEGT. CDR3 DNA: TGTGCCAGCACCTCGTCTGAGGGACCCTATACGCAGTATTTT. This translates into CASTSSEGPYTQYF.

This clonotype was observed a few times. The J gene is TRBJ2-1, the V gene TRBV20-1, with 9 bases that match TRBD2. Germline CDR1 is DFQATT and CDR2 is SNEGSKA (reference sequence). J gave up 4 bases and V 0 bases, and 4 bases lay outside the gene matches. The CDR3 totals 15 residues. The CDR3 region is CSARDLAGGYNEQFF. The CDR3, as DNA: TGCAGTGCTAGAGATCTGGCGGGAGGGTACAATGAGCAGTTCTTC.

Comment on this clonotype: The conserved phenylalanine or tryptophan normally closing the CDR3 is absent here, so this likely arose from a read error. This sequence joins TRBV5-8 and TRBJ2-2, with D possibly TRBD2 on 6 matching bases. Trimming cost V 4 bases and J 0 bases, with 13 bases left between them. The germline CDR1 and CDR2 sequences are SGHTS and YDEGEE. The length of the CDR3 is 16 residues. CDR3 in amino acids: CASSQPRDPNTGELFI. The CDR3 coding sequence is TGTGCCAGCAGCCAGCCGCGGGACCCGAACACCGGGGAGCTGTTTATT.

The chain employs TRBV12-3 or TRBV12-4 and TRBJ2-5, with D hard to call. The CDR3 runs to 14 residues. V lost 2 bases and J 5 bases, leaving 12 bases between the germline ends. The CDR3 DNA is TGTGCCAGCAGTTTATCTGGCGTGAGGGAGACCCAGTACTTC. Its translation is CASSLSGVRETQYF.

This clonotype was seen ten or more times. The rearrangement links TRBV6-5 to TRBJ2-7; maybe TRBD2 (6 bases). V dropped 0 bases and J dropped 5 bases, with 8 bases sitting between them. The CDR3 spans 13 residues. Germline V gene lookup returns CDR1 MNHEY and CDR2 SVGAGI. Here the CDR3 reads CASSYSGGNEQYF. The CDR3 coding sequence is TGTGCCAGCAGTTACTCGGGGGGAAACGAGCAGTACTTC.

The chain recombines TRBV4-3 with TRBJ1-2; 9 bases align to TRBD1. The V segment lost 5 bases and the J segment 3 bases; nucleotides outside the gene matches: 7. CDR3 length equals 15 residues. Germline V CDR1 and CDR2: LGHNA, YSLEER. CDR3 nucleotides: TGCGCCAGCAGCACCAGACAGGGGGATTACTATGGCTACACCTTC. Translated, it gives CASSTRQGDYYGYTF.

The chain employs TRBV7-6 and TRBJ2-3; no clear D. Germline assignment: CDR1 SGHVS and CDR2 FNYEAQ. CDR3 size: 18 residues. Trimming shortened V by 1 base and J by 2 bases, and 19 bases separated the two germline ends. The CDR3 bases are TGTGCCAGCAGCTTAGTACTCCCAGTCGGAAGTTTCACAGATACGCAGTATTTT. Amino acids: CASSLVLPVGSFTDTQYF.

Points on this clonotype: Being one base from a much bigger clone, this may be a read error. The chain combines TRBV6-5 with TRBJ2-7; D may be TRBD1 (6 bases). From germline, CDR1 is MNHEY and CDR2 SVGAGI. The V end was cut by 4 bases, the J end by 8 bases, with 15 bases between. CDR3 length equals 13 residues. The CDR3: CASSSMTGPKQYF. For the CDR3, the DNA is TGTGCCAGCAGTTCCATGACAGGTCCCAAGCAGTACTTC.

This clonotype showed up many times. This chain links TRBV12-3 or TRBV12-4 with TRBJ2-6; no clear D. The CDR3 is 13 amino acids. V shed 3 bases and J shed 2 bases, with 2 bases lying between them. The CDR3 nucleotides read TGTGCCAGCAGTTTCGCTGGGGCCAACGTCCTGACTTTC. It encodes CASSFAGANVLTF.

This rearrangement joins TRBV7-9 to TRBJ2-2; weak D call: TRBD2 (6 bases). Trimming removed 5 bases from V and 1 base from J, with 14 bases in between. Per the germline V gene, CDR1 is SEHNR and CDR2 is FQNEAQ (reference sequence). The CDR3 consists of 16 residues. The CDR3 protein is CASSPRVSGNTGELFF. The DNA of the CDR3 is TGTGCCAGCAGCCCAAGGGTTAGCGGGAACACCGGGGAGCTGTTTTTT. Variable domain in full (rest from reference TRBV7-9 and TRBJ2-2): DTGVSQNPRHKITKRGQNVTFRCDPISEHNRLYWYRQTLGQGPEFLTYFQNEAQLEKSRLLSDRFSAERPKGSFSTLEIQRTEQGDSAMYLCASSPRVSGNTGELFFGEGSRLTVL.

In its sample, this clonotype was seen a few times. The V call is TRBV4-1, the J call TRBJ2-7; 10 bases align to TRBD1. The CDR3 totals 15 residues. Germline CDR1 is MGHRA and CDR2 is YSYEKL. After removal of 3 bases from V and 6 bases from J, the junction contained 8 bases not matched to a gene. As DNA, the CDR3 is TGCGCCAGCAGCCAGATGGGACAGGGGCCCGCCGAGCAGTACTTC. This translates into CASSQMGQGPAEQYF.

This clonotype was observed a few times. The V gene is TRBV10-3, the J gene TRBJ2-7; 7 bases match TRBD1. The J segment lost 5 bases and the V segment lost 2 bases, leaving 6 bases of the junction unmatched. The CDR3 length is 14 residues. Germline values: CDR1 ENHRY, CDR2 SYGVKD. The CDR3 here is CAISEPDRSHEQYF. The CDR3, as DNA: TGTGCCATCAGTGAGCCGGACAGGTCCCACGAGCAGTACTTC.

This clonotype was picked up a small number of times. The CDR3 DNA reads as TGTGCCACCAGTGGGATCGAGACGGGGCACACTGAAGCTTTCTTT. Translation gives CATSGIETGHTEAFF. The V gene is TRBV24-1, the J gene TRBJ1-1; a weak D match, TRBD1 (5 bases). Germline V gene data show CDR1 as KGHDR and CDR2 as SFDVKD. Trimming left V 5 bases short and J 3 bases short, with 15 bases between. The CDR3 runs to 15 residues.

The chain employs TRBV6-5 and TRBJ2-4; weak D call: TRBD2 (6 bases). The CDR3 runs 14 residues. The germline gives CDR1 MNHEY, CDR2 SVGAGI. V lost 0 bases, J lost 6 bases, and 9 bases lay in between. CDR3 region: CASSYSDSGNIQYF. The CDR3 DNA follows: TGTGCCAGCAGTTACTCGGATAGCGGAAACATTCAGTACTTC.

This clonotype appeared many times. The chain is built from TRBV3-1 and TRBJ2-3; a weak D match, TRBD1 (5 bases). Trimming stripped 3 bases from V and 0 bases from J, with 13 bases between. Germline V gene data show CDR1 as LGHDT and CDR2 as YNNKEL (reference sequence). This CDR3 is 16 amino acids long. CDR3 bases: TGTGCCAGCAGCCAGACAGTTTTCTCTAGCACAGATACGCAGTATTTT. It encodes CASSQTVFSSTDTQYF.

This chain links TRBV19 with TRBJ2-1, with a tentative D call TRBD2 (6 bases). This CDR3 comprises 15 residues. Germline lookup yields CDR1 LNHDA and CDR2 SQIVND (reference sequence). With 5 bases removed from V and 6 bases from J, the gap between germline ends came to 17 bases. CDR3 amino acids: CASSAGTRRSNEQFF. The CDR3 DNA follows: TGTGCCAGTAGTGCCGGGACTCGAAGATCCAATGAGCAGTTCTTC. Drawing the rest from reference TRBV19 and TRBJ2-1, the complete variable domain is DGGITQSPKYLFRKEGQNVTLSCEQNLNHDAMYWYRQDPGQGLRLIYYSQIVNDFQKGDIAEGYSVSREKKESFPLTVTSAQKNPTAFYLCASSAGTRRSNEQFFGPGTRLTVL.

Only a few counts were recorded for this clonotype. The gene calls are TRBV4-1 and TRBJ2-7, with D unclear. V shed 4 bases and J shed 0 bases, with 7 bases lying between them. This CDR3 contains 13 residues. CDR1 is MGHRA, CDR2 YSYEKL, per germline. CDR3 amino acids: CASSPTDSYEQYF. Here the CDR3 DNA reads TGCGCCAGCAGCCCGACGGACTCCTACGAGCAGTACTTC.

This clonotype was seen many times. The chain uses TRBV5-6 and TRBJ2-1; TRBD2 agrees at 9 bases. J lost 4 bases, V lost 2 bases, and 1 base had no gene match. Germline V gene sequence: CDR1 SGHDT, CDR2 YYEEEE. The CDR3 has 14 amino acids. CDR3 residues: CASSLLAGYNEQFF. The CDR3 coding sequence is TGTGCCAGCAGCTTACTAGCGGGTTACAATGAGCAGTTCTTC.

The CDR3 DNA reads as TGTGCCAGCAGCTTGGAAGGCGGGAGGGCCGTGGGAGATACGCAGTATTTT. It codes for CASSLEGGRAVGDTQYF. V is TRBV5-4 and J is TRBJ2-3; 9 bases match TRBD2. CDR3 size: 17 residues. Germline lookup yields CDR1 SGHNT and CDR2 YYREEE (reference sequence). V lost 0 bases and J lost 5; bases outside the gene matches: 10.

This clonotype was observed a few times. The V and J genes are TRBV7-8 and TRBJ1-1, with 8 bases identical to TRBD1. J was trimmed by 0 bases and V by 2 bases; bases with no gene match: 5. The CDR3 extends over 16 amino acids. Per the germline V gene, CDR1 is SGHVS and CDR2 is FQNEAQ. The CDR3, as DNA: TGTGCCAGCAGCTTAATACAGGGGGACATGAACACTGAAGCTTTCTTT. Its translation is CASSLIQGDMNTEAFF.

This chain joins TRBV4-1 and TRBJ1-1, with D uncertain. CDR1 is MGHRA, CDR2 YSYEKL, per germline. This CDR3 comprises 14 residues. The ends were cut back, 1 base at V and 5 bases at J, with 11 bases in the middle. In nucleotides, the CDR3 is TGCGCCAGCAGCCAAGCTTCTGTGGGAACTGAAGCTTTCTTT. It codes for CASSQASVGTEAFF.

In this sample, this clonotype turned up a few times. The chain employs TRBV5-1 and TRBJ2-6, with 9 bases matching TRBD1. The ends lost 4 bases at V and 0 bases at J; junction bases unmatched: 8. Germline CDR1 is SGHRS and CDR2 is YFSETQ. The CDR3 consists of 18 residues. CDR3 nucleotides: TGCGCCAGCAGCCCGGGGACAGGGCAGAGCTCTGGGGCCAACGTCCTGACTTTC. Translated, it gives CASSPGTGQSSGANVLTF.

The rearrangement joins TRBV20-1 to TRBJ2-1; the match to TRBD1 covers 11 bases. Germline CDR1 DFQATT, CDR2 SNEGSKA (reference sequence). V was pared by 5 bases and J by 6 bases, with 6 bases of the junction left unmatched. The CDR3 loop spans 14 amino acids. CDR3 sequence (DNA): TGCAGTGCTCACGCCGGGACAGGGGGCAATGAGCAGTTCTTC. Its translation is CSAHAGTGGNEQFF.

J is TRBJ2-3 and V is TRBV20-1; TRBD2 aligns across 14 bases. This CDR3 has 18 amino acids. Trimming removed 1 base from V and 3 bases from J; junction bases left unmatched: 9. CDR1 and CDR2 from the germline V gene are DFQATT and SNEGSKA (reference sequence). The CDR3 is CSARVQPGLAGETDTQYF. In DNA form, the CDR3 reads TGCAGTGCTAGAGTACAACCGGGACTAGCGGGAGAGACAGATACGCAGTATTTT.

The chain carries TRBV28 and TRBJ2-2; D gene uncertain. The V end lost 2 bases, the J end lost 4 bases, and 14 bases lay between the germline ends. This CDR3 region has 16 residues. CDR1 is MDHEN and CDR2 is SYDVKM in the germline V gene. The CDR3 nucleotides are TGTGCCAGCAGTTTAGAAAGGAGTAAAGGCACCGGGGAGCTGTTTTTT. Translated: CASSLERSKGTGELFF.

The CDR3 nucleotides read TGTGCCAGCAGTTATGGGACAGGGTTGGCCGGGGAGCTGTTTTTT. This translates into CASSYGTGLAGELFF. The chain combines TRBV6-5 with TRBJ2-2; 9 bases fit TRBD1. The CDR3 is made up of 15 amino acids. V lost 3 bases to trimming and J lost 6 bases; unmatched junction nucleotides: 5. The germline V gene has CDR1 MNHEY and CDR2 SVGAGI.

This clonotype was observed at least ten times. CDR3 region: CSINRGRGEQYF. DNA for the CDR3: TGCAGCATAAACAGGGGGAGAGGGGAGCAGTACTTC. The genes are TRBV29-1 and TRBJ2-7, with TRBD1 matching 8 bases. Losses at the gene ends were 8 bases for V and 7 bases for J; bases not matched to a gene: 10. The CDR3 consists of 12 residues. Per germline, CDR1 SQVTM and CDR2 ANQGSEA.